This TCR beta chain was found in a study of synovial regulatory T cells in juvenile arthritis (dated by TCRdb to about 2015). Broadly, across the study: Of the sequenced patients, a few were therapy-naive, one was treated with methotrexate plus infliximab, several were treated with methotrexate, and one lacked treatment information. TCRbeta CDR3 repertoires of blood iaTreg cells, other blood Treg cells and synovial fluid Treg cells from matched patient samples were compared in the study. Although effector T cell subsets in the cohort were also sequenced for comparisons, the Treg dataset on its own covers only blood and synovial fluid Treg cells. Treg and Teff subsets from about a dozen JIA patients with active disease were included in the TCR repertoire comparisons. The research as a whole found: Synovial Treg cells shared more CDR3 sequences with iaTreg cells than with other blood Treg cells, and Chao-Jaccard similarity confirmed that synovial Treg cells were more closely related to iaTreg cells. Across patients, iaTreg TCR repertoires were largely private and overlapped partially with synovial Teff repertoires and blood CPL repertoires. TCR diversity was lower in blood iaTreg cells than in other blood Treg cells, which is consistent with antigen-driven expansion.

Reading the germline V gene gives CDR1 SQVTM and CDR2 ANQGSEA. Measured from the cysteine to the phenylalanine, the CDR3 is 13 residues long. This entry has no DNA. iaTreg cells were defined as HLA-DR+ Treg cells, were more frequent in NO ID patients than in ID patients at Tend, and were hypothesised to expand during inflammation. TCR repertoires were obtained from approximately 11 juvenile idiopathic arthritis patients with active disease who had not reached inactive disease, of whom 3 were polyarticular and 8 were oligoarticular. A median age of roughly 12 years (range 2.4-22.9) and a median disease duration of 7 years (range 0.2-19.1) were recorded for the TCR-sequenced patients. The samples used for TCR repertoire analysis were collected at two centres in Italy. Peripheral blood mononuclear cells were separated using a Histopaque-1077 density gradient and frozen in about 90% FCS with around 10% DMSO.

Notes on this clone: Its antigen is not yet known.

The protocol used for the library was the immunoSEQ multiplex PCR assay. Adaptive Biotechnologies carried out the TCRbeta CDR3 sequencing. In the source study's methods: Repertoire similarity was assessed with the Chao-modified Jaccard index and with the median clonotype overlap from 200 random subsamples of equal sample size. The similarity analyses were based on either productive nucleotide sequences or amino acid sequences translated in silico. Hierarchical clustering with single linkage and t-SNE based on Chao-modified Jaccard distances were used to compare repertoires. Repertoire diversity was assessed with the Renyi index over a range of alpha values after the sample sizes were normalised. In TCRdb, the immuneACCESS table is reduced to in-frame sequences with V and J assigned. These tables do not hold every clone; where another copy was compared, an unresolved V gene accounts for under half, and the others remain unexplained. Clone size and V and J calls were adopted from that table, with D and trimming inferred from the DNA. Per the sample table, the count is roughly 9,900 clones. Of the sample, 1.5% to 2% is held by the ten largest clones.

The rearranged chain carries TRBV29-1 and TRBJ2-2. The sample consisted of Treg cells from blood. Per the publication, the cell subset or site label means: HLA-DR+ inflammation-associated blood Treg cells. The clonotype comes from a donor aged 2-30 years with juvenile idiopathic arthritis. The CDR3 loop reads CSVDPSGTGELFF.